This T cell receptor (beta chain) is from a study of human thymus T cells. Repertoires were generated with immunoSEQ multiplex PCR, while TCRdb's copy carries only in-frame clones and drops some. The data show some 50,000 clones, with 85% to 95% seen just once and 0.15% to 0.2% held by the top ten. This CDR3 contains 12 residues. The V gene lost 8 bases and the J gene lost 5 bases, with 12 bases spanning the gap. Germline CDR1 and CDR2: MNHNS and SASEGT. The material sequenced was blood. The chain combines TRBV6-1 with TRBJ1-1; D ambiguous. The origin of this receptor is a girl under three years old with a congenital heart defect but otherwise immunologically healthy. The CDR3 spells CASLGFPTEAFF. CDR3 coding DNA: TGTGCCAGCCTGGGCTTCCCGACTGAAGCTTTCTTT.